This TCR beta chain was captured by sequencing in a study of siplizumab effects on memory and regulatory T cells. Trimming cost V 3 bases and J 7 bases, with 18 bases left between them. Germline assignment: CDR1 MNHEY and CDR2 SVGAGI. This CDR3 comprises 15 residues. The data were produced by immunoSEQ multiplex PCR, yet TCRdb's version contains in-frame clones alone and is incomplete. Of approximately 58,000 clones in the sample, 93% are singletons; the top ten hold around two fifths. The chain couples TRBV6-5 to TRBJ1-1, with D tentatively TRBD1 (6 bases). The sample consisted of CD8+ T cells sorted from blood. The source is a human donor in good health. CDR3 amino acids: CASSYSAGTQDEAFF. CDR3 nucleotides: TGTGCCAGCAGTTATTCCGCCGGGACACAGGATGAAGCTTTCTTT.